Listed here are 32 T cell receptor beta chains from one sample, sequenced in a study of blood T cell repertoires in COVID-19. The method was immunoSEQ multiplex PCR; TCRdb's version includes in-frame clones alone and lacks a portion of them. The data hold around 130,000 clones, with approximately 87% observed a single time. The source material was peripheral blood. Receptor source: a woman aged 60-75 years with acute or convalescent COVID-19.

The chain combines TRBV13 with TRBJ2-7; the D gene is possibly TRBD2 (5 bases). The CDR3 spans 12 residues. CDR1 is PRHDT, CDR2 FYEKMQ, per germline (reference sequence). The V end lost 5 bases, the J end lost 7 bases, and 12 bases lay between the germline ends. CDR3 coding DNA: TGTGCCAGCAGCCGTTCGGGGATTGAGCAGTACTTC. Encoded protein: CASSRSGIEQYF.

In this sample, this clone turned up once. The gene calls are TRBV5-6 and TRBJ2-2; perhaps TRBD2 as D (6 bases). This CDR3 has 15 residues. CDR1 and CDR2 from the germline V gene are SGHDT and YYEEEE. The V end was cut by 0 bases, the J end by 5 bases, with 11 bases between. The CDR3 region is CASSLAGLLTGELFF. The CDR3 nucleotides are TGTGCCAGCAGCTTGGCGGGACTGCTAACCGGGGAGCTGTTTTTT.

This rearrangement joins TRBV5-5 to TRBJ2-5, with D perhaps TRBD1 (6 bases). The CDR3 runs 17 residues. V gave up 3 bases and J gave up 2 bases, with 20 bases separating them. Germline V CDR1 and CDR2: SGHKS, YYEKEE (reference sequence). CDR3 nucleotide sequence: TGTGCCAGCAGCTCGATCGGGGCCAGGGGACCGCAAGAGACCCAGTACTTC. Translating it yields CASSSIGARGPQETQYF. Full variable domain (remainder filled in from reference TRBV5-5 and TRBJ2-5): DAGVTQSPTHLIKTRGQQVTLRCSPISGHKSVSWYQQVLGQGPQFIFQYYEKEERGRGNFPDRFSARQFPNYSSELNVNALLLGDSALYLCASSSIGARGPQETQYFGPGTRLLVL.

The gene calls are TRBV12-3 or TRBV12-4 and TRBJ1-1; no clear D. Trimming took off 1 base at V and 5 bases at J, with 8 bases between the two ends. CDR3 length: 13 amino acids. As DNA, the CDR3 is TGTGCCAGCAGTTTAGGGGGAGGGACTGAAGCTTTCTTT. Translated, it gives CASSLGGGTEAFF.

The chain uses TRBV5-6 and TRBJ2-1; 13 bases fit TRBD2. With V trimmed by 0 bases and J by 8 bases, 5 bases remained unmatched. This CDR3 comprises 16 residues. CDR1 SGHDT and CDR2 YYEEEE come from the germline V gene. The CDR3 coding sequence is TGTGCCAGCAGCTTGGCCGGACTAGCGGGAGAGGATGAGCAGTTCTTC. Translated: CASSLAGLAGEDEQFF.

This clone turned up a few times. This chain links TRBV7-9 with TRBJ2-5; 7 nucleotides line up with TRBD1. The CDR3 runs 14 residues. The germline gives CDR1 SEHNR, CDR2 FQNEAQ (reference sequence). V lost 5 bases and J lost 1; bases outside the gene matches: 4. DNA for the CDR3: TGTGCCAGCAGCATTGGACAGGTCCAAGAGACCCAGTACTTC. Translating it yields CASSIGQVQETQYF.

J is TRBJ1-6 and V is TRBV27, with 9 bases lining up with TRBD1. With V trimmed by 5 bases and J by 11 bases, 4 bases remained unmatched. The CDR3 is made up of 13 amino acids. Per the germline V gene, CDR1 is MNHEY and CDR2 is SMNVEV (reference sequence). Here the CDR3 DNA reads TGTGCCAGCAGTCCCGGACAGGGGACACCCCTCCACTTT. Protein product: CASSPGQGTPLHF.

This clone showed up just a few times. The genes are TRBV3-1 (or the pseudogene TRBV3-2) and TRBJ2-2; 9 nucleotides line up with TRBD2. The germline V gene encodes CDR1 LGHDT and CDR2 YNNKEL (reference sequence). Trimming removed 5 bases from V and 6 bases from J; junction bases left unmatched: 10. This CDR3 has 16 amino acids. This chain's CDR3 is CASSFRPGLAPGELFF. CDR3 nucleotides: TGTGCCAGCAGCTTTCGTCCGGGACTAGCCCCCGGGGAGCTGTTTTTT.

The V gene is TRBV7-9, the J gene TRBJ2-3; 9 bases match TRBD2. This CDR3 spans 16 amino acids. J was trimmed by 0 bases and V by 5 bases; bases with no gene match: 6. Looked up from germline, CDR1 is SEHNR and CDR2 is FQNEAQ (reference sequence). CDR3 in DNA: TGTGCCAGCAGCATCTTAAGCGGGGGGAGCACAGATACGCAGTATTTT. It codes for CASSILSGGSTDTQYF.

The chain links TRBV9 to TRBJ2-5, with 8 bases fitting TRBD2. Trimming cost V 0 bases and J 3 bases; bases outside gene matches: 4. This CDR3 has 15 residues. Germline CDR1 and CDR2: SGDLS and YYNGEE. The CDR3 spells CASSVGGSGKETQYF. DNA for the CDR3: TGTGCCAGCAGCGTAGGAGGTAGCGGGAAAGAGACCCAGTACTTC. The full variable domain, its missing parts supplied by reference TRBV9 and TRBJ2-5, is DSGVTQTPKHLITATGQRVTLRCSPRSGDLSVYWYQQSLDQGLQFLIQYYNGEERAKGNILERFSAQQFPDLHSELNLSSLELGDSALYFCASSVGGSGKETQYFGPGTRLLVL.

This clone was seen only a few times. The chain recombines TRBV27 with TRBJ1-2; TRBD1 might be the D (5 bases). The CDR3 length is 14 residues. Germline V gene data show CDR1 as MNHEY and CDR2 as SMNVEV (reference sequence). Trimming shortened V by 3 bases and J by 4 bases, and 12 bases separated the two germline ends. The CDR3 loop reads CASSFVQGGYGYTF. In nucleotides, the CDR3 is TGTGCCAGCAGTTTTGTCCAGGGAGGCTATGGCTACACCTTC.

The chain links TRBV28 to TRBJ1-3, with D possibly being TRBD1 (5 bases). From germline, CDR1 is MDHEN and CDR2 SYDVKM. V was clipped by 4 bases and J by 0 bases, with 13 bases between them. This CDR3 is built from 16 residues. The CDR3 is CASSSPTVDSGNTIYF. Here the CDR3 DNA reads TGTGCCAGCAGTTCGCCGACAGTCGACTCTGGAAACACCATATATTTT. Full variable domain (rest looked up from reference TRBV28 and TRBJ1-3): DVKVTQSSRYLVKRTGEKVFLECVQDMDHENMFWYRQDPGLGLRLIYFSYDVKMKEKGDIPEGYSVSREKKERFSLILESASTNQTSMYLCASSSPTVDSGNTIYFGEGSWLTVV.

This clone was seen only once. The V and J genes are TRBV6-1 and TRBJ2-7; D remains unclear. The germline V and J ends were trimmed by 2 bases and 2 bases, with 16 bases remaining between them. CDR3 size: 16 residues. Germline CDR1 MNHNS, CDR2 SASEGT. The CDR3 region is CASSEKISATTYEQYF. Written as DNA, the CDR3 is TGTGCCAGCAGTGAAAAGATCTCAGCGACCACCTACGAGCAGTACTTC.

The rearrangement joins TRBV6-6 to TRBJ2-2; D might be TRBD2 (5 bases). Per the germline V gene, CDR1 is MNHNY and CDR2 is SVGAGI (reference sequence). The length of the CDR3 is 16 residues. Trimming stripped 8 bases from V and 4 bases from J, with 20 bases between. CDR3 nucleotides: TGTGCCAGCGGGAACGGGCCCTTCGCGGGCACCGGGGAGCTGTTTTTT. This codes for CASGNGPFAGTGELFF.

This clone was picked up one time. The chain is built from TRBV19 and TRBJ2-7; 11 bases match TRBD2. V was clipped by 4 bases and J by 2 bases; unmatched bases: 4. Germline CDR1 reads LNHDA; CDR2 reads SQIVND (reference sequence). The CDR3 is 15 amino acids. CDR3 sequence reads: CASSNLAGGPYEQYF. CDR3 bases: TGTGCCAGTAGTAACCTAGCGGGAGGTCCCTACGAGCAGTACTTC.

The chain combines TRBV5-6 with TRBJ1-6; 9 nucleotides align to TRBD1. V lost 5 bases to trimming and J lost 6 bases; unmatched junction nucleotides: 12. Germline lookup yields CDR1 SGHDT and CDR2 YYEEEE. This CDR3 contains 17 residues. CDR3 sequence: CASSFTGGQGGNSPLHF. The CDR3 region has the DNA TGTGCCAGCAGTTTTACAGGGGGCCAGGGGGGTAATTCACCCCTCCACTTT.

In nucleotides, the CDR3 is TGTGCCAGCAGCCCCCGGTTCTTTGAGGGATCCTCCCAGTACTTC. Amino acids: CASSPRFFEGSSQYF. V gene TRBV11-1 combines with J gene TRBJ2-5; possibly TRBD2 for D (5 bases). Per germline, CDR1 SGHAT and CDR2 FQDESV (reference sequence). Trimming removed 5 bases from V and 9 bases from J, with 22 bases in between. This CDR3 has 15 residues.

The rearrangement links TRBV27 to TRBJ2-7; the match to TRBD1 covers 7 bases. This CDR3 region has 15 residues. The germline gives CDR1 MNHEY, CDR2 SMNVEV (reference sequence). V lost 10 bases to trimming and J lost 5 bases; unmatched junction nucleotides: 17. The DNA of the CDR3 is TGTGCCACGAAACCGGGACAGTTTGCTATCCACGAGCAGTACTTC. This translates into CATKPGQFAIHEQYF.

CDR3: CASSLASRSANTGELFF. The DNA of the CDR3 is TGCGCCAGCAGCTTGGCCTCGCGGTCCGCGAACACCGGGGAGCTGTTTTTT. The V gene is TRBV5-1, the J gene TRBJ2-2; D is unclear. The CDR3 extends over 17 amino acids. The V gene lost 0 bases and the J gene lost 0 bases, with 12 bases spanning the gap. In germline, CDR1 is SGHRS, CDR2 YFSETQ.

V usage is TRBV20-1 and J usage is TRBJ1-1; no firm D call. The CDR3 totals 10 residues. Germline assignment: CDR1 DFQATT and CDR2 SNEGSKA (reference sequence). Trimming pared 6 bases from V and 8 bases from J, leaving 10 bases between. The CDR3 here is CSAASREAFF. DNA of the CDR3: TGCAGTGCAGCGAGCCGCGAAGCTTTCTTT.

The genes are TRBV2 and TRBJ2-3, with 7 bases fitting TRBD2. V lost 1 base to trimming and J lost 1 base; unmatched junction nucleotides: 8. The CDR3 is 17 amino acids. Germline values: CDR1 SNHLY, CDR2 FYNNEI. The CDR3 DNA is TGTGCCAGCAGTGAAGGAGCGGGACTCGTTGGCACAGATACGCAGTATTTT. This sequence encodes CASSEGAGLVGTDTQYF.

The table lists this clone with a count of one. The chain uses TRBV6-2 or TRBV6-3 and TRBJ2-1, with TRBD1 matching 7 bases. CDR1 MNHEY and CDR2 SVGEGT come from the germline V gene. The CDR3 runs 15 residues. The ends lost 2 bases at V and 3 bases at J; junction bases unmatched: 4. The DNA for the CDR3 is TGTGCCAGCAGTTACGGACAGGACCTCTACAATGAGCAGTTCTTC. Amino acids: CASSYGQDLYNEQFF.

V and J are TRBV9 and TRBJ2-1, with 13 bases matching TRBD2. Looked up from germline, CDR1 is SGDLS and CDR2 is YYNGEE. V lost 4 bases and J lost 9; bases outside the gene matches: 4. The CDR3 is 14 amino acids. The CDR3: CASSIRTSGSEQFF. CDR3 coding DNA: TGTGCCAGCAGCATCCGGACTAGCGGGAGTGAGCAGTTCTTC.

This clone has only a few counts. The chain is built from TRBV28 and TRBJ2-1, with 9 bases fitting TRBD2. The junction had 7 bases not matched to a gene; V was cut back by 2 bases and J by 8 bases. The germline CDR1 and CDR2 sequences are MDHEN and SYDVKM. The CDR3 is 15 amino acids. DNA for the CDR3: TGTGCCAGCAGTTTAGGAGGGACTAGCTCCGATGAGCAGTTCTTC. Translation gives CASSLGGTSSDEQFF.

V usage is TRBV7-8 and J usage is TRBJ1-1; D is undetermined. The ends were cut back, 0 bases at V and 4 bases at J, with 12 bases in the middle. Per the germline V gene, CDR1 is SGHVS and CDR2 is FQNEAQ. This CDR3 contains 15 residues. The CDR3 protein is CASSLAGGFSTEAFF. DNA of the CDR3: TGTGCCAGCAGCTTAGCGGGCGGGTTCAGCACTGAAGCTTTCTTT.

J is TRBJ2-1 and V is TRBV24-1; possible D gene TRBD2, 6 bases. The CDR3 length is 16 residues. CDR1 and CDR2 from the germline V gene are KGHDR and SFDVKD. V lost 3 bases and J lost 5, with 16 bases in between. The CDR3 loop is CATSDGGAIGDNEQFF. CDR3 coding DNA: TGTGCCACCAGTGATGGCGGGGCTATAGGAGACAATGAGCAGTTCTTC.

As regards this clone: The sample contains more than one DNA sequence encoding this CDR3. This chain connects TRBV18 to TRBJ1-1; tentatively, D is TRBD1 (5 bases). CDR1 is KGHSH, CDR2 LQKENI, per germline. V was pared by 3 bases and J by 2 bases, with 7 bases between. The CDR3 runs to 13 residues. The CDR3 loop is CASSPDSNTEAFF. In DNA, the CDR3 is TGTGCCAGCTCACCTGACAGTAACACTGAAGCTTTCTTT.

This CDR3 reads CSVEGTGGHTGELFF. For the CDR3, the DNA is TGCAGCGTTGAGGGGACGGGAGGTCACACCGGGGAGCTGTTTTTT. The chain uses TRBV29-1 and TRBJ2-2; TRBD2 matches 7 bases. The CDR3 totals 15 residues. The V and J ends lost 3 bases and 3 bases, in that order; junction bases with no gene match: 7. Looked up from germline, CDR1 is SQVTM and CDR2 is ANQGSEA.

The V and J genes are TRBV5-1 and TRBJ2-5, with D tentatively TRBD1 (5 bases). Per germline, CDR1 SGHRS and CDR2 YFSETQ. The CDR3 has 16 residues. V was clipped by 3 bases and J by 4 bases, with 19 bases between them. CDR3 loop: CASSSTGRVAGETQYF. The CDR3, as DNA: TGCGCCAGCAGCTCTACAGGACGGGTGGCCGGAGAGACCCAGTACTTC.

CDR3 bases: TGTGCCACCCGGCGGGGAGGCTCTGGAAACACCATATATTTT. Translation gives CATRRGGSGNTIYF. This chain uses TRBV10-3 with TRBJ1-3; D not resolved. Germline lookup yields CDR1 ENHRY and CDR2 SYGVKD. The CDR3 sequence is 14 residues long. V was clipped by 10 bases and J by 0 bases, with 13 bases between them.

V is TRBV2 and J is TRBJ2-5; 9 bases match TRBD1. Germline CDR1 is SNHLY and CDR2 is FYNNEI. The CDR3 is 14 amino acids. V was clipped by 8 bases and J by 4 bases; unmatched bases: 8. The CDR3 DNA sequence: TGTGCCAGCTGGGGACAGGGTCGGCCAGAGACCCAGTACTTC. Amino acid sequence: CASWGQGRPETQYF.

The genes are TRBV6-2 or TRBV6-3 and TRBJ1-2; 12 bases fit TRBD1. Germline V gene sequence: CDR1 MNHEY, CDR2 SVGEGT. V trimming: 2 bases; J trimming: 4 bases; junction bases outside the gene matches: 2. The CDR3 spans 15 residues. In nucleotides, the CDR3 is TGTGCCAGCAGTTACGGGACAGGGGGCGTCTATGGCTACACCTTC. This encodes CASSYGTGGVYGYTF.